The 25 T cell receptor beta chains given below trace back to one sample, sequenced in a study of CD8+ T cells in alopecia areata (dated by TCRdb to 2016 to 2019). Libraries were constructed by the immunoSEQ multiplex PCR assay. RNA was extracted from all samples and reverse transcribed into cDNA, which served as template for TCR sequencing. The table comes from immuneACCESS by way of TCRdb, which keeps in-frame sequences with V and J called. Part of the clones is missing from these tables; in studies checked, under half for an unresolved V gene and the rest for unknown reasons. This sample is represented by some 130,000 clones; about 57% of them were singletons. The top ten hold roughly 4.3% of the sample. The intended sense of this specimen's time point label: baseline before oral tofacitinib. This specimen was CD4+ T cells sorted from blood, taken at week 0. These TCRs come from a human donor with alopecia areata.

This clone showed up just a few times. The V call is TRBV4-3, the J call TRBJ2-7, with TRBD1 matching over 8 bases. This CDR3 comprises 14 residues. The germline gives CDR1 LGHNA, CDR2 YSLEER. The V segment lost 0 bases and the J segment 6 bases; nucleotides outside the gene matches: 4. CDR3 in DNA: TGCGCCAGCAGCCAAGATACAGGGGGACGCGAGCAGTACTTC. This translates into CASSQDTGGREQYF.

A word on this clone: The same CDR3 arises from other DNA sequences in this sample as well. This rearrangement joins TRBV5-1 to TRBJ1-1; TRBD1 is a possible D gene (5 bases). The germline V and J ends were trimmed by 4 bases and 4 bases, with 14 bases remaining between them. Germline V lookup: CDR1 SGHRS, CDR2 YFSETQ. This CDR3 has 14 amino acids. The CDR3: CASSPDGGSTEAFF. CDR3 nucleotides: TGCGCCAGCAGCCCGGATGGGGGAAGCACTGAAGCTTTCTTT. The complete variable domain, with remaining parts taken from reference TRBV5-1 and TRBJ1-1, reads KAGVTQTPRYLIKTRGQQVTLSCSPISGHRSVSWYQQTPGQGLQFLFEYFSETQRNKGNFPGRFSGRQFSNSRSEMNVSTLELGDSALYLCASSPDGGSTEAFFGQGTRLTVV.

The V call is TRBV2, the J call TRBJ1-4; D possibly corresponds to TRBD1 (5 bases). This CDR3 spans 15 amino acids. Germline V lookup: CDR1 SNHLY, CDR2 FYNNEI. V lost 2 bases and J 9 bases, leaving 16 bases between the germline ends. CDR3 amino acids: CASSEIDSPAQKLFF. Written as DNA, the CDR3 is TGTGCCAGCAGTGAAATTGACAGTCCTGCGCAAAAACTGTTTTTT.

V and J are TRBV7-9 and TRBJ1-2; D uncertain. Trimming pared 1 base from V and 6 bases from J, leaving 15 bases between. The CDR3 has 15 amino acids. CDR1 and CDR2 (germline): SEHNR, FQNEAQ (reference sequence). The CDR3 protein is CASSLEVAIRDGYTF. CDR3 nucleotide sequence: TGTGCCAGCAGCTTAGAGGTCGCCATCAGAGATGGCTACACCTTC.

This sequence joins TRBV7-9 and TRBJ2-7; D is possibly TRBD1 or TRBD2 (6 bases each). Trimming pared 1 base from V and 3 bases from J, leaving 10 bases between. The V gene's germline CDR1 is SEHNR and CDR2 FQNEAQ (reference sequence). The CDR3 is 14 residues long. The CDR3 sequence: CASSLEGGSYEQYF. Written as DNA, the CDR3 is TGTGCCAGCAGCTTAGAAGGGGGGAGCTACGAGCAGTACTTC.

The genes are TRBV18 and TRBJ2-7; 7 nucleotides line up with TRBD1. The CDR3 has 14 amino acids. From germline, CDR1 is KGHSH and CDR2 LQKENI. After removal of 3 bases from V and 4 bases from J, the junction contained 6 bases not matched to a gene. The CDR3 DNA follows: TGTGCCAGCTCACCCGGACAGGAGAAATACGAGCAGTACTTC. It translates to CASSPGQEKYEQYF.

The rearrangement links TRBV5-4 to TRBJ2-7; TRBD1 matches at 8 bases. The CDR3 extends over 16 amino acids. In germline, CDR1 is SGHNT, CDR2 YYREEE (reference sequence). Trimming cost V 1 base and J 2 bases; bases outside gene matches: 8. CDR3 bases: TGTGCCAGCAGCTTGAGGAGACAGGGGAGCCCCTACGAGCAGTACTTC. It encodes CASSLRRQGSPYEQYF.

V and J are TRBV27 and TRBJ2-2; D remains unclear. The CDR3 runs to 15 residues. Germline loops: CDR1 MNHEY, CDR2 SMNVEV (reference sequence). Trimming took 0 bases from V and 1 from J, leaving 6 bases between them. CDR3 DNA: TGTGCCAGCAGTTTATCCACAGTGAACACCGGGGAGCTGTTTTTT. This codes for CASSLSTVNTGELFF.

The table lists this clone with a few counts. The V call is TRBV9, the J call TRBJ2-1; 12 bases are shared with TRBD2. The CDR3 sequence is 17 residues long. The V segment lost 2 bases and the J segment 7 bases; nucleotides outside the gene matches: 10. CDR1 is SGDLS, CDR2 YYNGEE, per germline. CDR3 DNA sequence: TGTGCCAGCAGCGTTCGGCCGACTAGCGGGAGTAGAAATGAGCAGTTCTTC. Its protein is CASSVRPTSGSRNEQFF.

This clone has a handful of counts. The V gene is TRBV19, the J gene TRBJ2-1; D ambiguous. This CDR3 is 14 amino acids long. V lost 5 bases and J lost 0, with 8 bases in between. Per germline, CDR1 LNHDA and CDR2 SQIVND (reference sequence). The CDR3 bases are TGTGCCAGTAGTGACCCCTACTCCTACAATGAGCAGTTCTTC. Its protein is CASSDPYSYNEQFF.

CDR3 sequence reads: CSASGTQGLYF. CDR3 coding DNA: TGCAGTGCTAGCGGCACACAGGGTTTATACTTC. The chain joins TRBV20-1 to TRBJ2-7, with D possibly being TRBD1 (6 bases). Germline V gene sequence: CDR1 DFQATT, CDR2 SNEGSKA (reference sequence). Trimming removed 3 bases at V and 13 bases at J, with 16 bases between. There are 11 residues in the CDR3.

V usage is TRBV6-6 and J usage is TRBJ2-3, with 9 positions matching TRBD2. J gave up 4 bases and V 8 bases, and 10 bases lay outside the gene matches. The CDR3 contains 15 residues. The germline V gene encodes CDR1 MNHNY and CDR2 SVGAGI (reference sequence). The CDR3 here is CASVGSGSRSDTQYF. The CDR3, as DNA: TGTGCCAGCGTAGGTAGCGGGAGTCGGTCAGATACGCAGTATTTT.

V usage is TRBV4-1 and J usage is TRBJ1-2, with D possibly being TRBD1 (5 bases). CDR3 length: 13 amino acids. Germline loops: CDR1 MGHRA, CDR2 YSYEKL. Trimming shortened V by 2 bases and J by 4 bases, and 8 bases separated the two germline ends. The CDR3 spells CASSQRDGYGYTF. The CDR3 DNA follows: TGCGCCAGCAGCCAACGGGACGGCTATGGCTACACCTTC.

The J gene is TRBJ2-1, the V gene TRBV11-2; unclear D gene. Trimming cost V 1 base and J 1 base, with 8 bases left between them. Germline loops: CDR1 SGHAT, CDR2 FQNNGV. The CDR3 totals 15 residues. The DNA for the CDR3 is TGTGCCAGCAGCTTAGGGGTTGGATCCTACAATGAGCAGTTCTTC. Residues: CASSLGVGSYNEQFF. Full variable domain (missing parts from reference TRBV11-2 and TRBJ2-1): EAGVAQSPRYKIIEKRQSVAFWCNPISGHATLYWYQQILGQGPKLLIQFQNNGVVDDSQLPKDRFSAERLKGVDSTLKIQPAKLEDSAVYLCASSLGVGSYNEQFFGPGTRLTVL.

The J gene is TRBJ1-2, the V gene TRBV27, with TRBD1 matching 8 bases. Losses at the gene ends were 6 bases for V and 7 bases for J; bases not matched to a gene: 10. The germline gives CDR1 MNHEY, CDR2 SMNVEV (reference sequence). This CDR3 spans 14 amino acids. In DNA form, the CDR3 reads TGTGCCAGCAGACCTACAGGGGGGGAGGCTGGCTACACCTTC. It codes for CASRPTGGEAGYTF.

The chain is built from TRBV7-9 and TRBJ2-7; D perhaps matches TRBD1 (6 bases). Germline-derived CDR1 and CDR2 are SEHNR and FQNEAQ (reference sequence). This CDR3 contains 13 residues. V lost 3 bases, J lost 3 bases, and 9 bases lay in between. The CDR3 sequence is CASSFGQNYEQYF. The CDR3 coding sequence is TGTGCCAGCAGCTTTGGACAGAACTACGAGCAGTACTTC.

The CDR3, as DNA: TGTGCCAGCAGCTTACAGCCGCTAGAGATACATGAGCAGTTCTTC. This encodes CASSLQPLEIHEQFF. The V and J genes are TRBV7-2 and TRBJ2-1; no reliable D call. Germline V gene sequence: CDR1 SGHTA, CDR2 FQGNSA. CDR3 length: 15 amino acids. V lost 2 bases, J lost 8 bases, and 16 bases lay in between.

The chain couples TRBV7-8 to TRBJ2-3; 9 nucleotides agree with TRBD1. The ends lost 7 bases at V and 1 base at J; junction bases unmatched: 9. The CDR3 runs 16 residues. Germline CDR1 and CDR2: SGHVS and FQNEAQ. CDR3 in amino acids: CASIHGQGRGTDTQYF. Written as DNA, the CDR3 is TGTGCCAGCATCCATGGACAGGGGAGGGGCACAGATACGCAGTATTTT.

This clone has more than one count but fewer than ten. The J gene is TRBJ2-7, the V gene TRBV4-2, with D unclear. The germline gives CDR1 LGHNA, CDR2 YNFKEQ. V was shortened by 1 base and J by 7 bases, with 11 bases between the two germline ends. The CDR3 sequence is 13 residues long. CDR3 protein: CASSQAPTREQYF. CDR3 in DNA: TGTGCCAGCAGCCAAGCTCCTACCAGGGAGCAGTACTTC.

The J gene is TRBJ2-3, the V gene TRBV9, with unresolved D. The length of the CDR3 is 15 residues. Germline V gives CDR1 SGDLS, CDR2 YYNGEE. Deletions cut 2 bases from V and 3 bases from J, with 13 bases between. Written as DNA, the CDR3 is TGTGCCAGCAGCGTGGGATTAGCCCTAACAGATACGCAGTATTTT. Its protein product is CASSVGLALTDTQYF.

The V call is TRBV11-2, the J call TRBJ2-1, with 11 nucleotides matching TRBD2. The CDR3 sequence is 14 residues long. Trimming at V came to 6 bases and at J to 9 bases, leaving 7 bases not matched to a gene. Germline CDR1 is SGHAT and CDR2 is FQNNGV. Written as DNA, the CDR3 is TGTGCCAGCAGGATAGCGGGAGGGGATCGTGAGCAGTTCTTC. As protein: CASRIAGGDREQFF.

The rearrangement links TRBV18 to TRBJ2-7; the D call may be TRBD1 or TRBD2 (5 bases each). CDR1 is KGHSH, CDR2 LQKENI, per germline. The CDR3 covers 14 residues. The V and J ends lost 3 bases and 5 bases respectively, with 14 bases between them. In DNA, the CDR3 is TGTGCCAGCTCACCCGGGACGGATAAGAACGAGCAGTACTTC. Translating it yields CASSPGTDKNEQYF.

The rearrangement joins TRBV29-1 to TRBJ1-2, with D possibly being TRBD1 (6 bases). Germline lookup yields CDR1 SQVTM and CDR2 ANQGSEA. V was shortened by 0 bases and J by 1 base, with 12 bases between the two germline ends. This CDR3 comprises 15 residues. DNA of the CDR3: TGCAGCGTTGAAGAGAGACAGGTTGATAACTATGGCTACACCTTC. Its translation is CSVEERQVDNYGYTF.

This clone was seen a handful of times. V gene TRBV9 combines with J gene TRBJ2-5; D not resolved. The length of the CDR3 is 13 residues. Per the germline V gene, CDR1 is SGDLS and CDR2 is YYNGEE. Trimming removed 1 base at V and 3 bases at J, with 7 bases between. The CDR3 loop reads CASSVIGEETQYF. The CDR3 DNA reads TGTGCCAGCAGCGTAATTGGGGAAGAGACCCAGTACTTC.

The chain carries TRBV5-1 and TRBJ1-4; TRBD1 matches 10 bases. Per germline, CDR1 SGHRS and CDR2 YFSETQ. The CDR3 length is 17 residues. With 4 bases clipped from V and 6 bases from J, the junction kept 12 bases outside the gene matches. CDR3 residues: CASSPMTTGTGDEKLFF. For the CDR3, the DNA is TGCGCCAGCAGCCCAATGACGACCGGGACAGGGGATGAAAAACTGTTTTTT.